One and the same sample provided the 14 T cell receptor beta chains below, sequenced in a study of blood T cell repertoires in COVID-19. Method: immunoSEQ multiplex PCR; TCRdb's copy keeps in-frame clones and lacks some. The sample lists 250,000 to 300,000 clones, roughly 90% occurring once. The specimen sequenced was peripheral blood. Receptors originate from a woman aged 70-85 years with COVID-19, enrolled during active disease.

This clone showed up just once. The chain links TRBV27 to TRBJ1-2; D possibly corresponds to TRBD1 (6 bases). V was cut by 0 bases and J by 2 bases, with 7 bases left in between. The CDR3 loop spans 14 amino acids. Per the germline V gene, CDR1 is MNHEY and CDR2 is SMNVEV (reference sequence). Written as DNA, the CDR3 is TGTGCCAGCAGTTTATCGGGGACAAACTATGGCTACACCTTC. It encodes CASSLSGTNYGYTF.

The sample holds a few counts of this clone. This sequence joins TRBV4-1 and TRBJ1-1, with D unclear. The V end was cut by 0 bases, the J end by 0 bases, with 11 bases between. This CDR3 comprises 16 residues. Germline lookup yields CDR1 MGHRA and CDR2 YSYEKL. The CDR3 DNA follows: TGCGCCAGCAGCCAAGATCTGGGAGTATTGAACACTGAAGCTTTCTTT. It encodes CASSQDLGVLNTEAFF.

Concerning this clone itself: This sample includes further DNA sequences coding for the same CDR3. The V call is TRBV10-2, the J call TRBJ1-2, with D perhaps TRBD1 (5 bases). The V and J ends lost 0 bases and 8 bases respectively, with 13 bases between them. Per the germline V gene, CDR1 is WSHSY and CDR2 is SAAADI. The CDR3 has 14 residues. CDR3 coding DNA: TGCGCCAGCAGTGAGTCGCGGCAGGGCTTAGGCTACACCTTC. Translated: CASSESRQGLGYTF.

This clone is deemed medium-sized (0.01 to 0.1%). The V and J genes are TRBV2 and TRBJ2-2; weak D call: TRBD2 (6 bases). The CDR3 spans 13 residues. Trimming removed 4 bases at V and 6 bases at J, with 9 bases between. The V gene's germline CDR1 is SNHLY and CDR2 FYNNEI. In DNA, the CDR3 is TGTGCCAGCAGTGGGGGGGAATCCGGGGAGCTGTTTTTT. Its protein is CASSGGESGELFF. Full variable domain (outside the CDR3, taken from reference TRBV2 and TRBJ2-2): EPEVTQTPSHQVTQMGQEVILRCVPISNHLYFYWYRQILGQKVEFLVSFYNNEISEKSEIFDDQFSVERPDGSNFTLKIRSTKLEDSAMYFCASSGGESGELFFGEGSRLTVL.

This clone has just one count. V is TRBV24-1 and J is TRBJ2-3; 9 bases line up with TRBD1. Germline V gene lookup returns CDR1 KGHDR and CDR2 SFDVKD. The CDR3 runs 14 residues. V gave up 6 bases and J gave up 3 bases; unmatched junction bases: 3. The CDR3 loop is CATSRTGVTDTQYF. CDR3 in DNA: TGTGCCACCAGTCGGACAGGGGTGACAGATACGCAGTATTTT.

This CDR3 is CASSRTGALPGGYTF. The CDR3 DNA sequence: TGTGCCAGCAGTCGGACAGGGGCCCTACCGGGTGGCTACACCTTC. This chain links TRBV28 with TRBJ1-2, with 9 bases fitting TRBD1. CDR1 is MDHEN and CDR2 is SYDVKM in the germline V gene. The trim removed 5 bases at V and 7 bases at J, leaving 11 bases unmatched. The CDR3 length is 15 residues.

The chain recombines TRBV6-2 or TRBV6-3 with TRBJ1-2, with D unresolved. Looked up from germline, CDR1 is MNHEY and CDR2 is SVGEGT. Trimming removed 2 bases at V and 5 bases at J, with 15 bases between. CDR3 size: 15 residues. CDR3 sequence: CASSYSDRGKYGYTF. In DNA, the CDR3 is TGTGCCAGCAGTTACAGCGATCGAGGGAAATATGGCTACACCTTC.

The chain links TRBV5-8 to TRBJ1-3, with 8 nucleotides matching TRBD1. Looked up from germline, CDR1 is SGHTS and CDR2 is YDEGEE. The CDR3 extends over 15 amino acids. Germline trimming cut 3 bases from V and 1 base from J; bases unmatched to any gene: 3. The CDR3 spells CASSWRDRSGNTIYF. CDR3 DNA sequence: TGTGCCAGCAGCTGGCGGGACAGGTCTGGAAACACCATATATTTT.

The CDR3 reads CASSGDRGRTGELFF. The CDR3 DNA reads as TGCGCCAGCAGTGGGGACAGGGGAAGGACCGGGGAGCTGTTTTTT. This chain connects TRBV10-1 to TRBJ2-2; 10 bases are shared with TRBD1. Germline values: CDR1 WNHNN, CDR2 SYGVQD (reference sequence). The V gene end was trimmed by 4 bases and the J gene end by 5 bases; junction bases not matched to a gene: 4. CDR3 length equals 15 residues.

This chain joins TRBV30 and TRBJ1-2; TRBD1 aligns across 9 bases. This CDR3 comprises 13 residues. CDR1 is GTSNPN and CDR2 is SVGIG in the germline V gene (reference sequence). The V gene end was trimmed by 3 bases and the J gene end by 9 bases; junction bases not matched to a gene: 8. CDR3 loop: CAWRRTGVLRYTF. Here the CDR3 DNA reads TGTGCCTGGAGGCGGACAGGGGTTCTGCGCTACACCTTC.

This clone has a single count. This chain uses TRBV5-6 with TRBJ1-4; 8 nucleotides align to TRBD1. Germline assignment: CDR1 SGHDT and CDR2 YYEEEE. The CDR3 runs to 14 residues. Trimming took 5 bases from V and 6 from J; bases not matched to a gene: 6. The CDR3 region is CASSPGTGYEKLFF. As DNA, the CDR3 is TGTGCCAGCAGTCCGGGGACAGGCTATGAAAAACTGTTTTTT. Filled out from reference TRBV5-6 and TRBJ1-4, the complete variable domain reads DAGVTQSPTHLIKTRGQQVTLRCSPKSGHDTVSWYQQALGQGPQFIFQYYEEEERQRGNFPDRFSGHQFPNYSSELNVNALLLGDSALYLCASSPGTGYEKLFFGSGTQLSVL.

This clone was counted only a few times. The chain couples TRBV3-1 (or the pseudogene TRBV3-2) to TRBJ2-7; D is uncertain. V shed 8 bases and J shed 5 bases, with 10 bases lying between them. The CDR3 is 11 amino acids. CDR1 LGHDT and CDR2 YNNKEL come from the germline V gene (reference sequence). CDR3 amino acids: CASRQGDEQYF. For the CDR3, the DNA is TGTGCCAGCCGACAAGGAGACGAGCAGTACTTC.

This chain links TRBV29-1 with TRBJ1-2; D perhaps matches TRBD1 (5 bases). Germline V lookup: CDR1 SQVTM, CDR2 ANQGSEA. The length of the CDR3 is 13 residues. The V gene lost 7 bases and the J gene lost 7 bases, with 19 bases spanning the gap. The CDR3 here is CSARQTGVGGYTF. The CDR3 coding sequence is TGCAGCGCCCGTCAGACGGGGGTAGGTGGCTACACCTTC.

The genes are TRBV7-8 and TRBJ1-2; TRBD1 matches at 7 bases. The CDR3 has 15 residues. After removal of 2 bases from V and 4 bases from J, the junction contained 7 bases not matched to a gene. Germline CDR1 and CDR2: SGHVS and FQNEAQ. The CDR3 DNA reads TGTGCCAGCAGCTTAAGGGCAGGGGGTCCCTATGGCTACACCTTC. This gives the protein CASSLRAGGPYGYTF.